This T cell receptor (beta chain) was found in a study of CD8 T cells in ankylosing spondylitis. Study conclusions and caveats: Ankylosing spondylitis blood appeared to be characterized by a TCR beta motif of about eight highly homologous variants.

TCRdb re-derived calls from the 5' RACE reads in MiXCR, one entry per CDR3 protein. The profile shows under 150,000 distinct CDR3 sequences, about a tenth of them singletons. This CDR3 comprises 16 residues. To note about this clonotype: The antigen is not known.

What was sequenced was blood, either unsorted or a sorted T cell fraction (not recorded which). The origin of this receptor is a male donor with ankylosing spondylitis or in good health (not recorded which). V gene TRBV21-1 combines with J gene TRBJ2-1; no DNA check was done on the table's D call, TRBD2. TRBV21-1 is classified as a pseudogene. The CDR3 here is CASSKVIRGGGVEQFF. The DNA of the CDR3 is TGTGCCAGCAGCAAAGTCATCCGGGGGGGAGGTGTTGAGCAGTTCTTC.